These 23 T cell receptor beta chains share one sample of origin, sequenced in a study of tumor-infiltrating lymphocytes in primary liver carcinoma. The study co-extracted DNA and RNA from about 20-30 mg of unsorted bulk tissue. A primer matching the constant region was used to make TCR beta cDNA from approximately 0.45 ug of total RNA. Three rounds of nested multiplex PCR with slightly modified ARM-PCR produced TCR beta libraries. Use of TRBV1-TRBV30 forward primers with a C-beta reverse primer characterized the first two PCR rounds, which lasted approximately 11 cycles each. A single record per CDR3 protein comes from TCRdb applying MiXCR to the multiplex PCR reads. The sample has under 45,000 distinct CDR3 sequences, approximately 70% seen once. The sample comprised liver tumor tissue from sampling region 2. Subset indicated: tumor region T2, inferior pole. These TCRs come from a man between 35 and 55 years old with primary liver carcinoma and hepatitis B virus infection.

Comments on this clonotype: At one boundary the junction diverges from the germline segment, which might be a read error. The V call is TRBV28, the J call TRBJ2-1; no clear D gene. The CDR3 loop spans 13 amino acids. The germline gives CDR1 MDHEN, CDR2 SYDVKM. CDR3 in DNA: TGTGCCAACAGTTTAGGCCATTTTAGTGAGCAGCTCTTC. Translation gives CANSLGHFSEQLF.

In regard to this clonotype: The junction departs from germline at one end; a sequencing error may be responsible. The genes are TRBV11-2 and TRBJ2-1; TRBD2 matches 12 bases. Germline V CDR1 and CDR2: SGHAT, FQNNGV. The CDR3 consists of 14 residues. CDR3 amino acids: CASSFDTSGRPLFF. The CDR3 DNA follows: TGTGCGAGCAGCTTTGATACTAGCGGGAGGCCTCTGTTCTTC.

Regarding this clonotype: One base away lies a much larger clone, so this may be a sequencing read error. The V call is TRBV29-1, the J call TRBJ1-2; possibly TRBD1 for D (5 bases). Germline V lookup: CDR1 SQVTM, CDR2 ANQGSEA. This CDR3 comprises 14 residues. V was pared by 8 bases and J by 7 bases, with 23 bases between. DNA of the CDR3: TGCAGCCTTGGAGCGGAAGAAGGGGTGGGTGGCTACACCTTC. Translation: CSLGAEEGVGGYTF.

By its share, this clonotype is medium-sized (0.01 to 0.1%). The rearrangement joins TRBV5-1 to TRBJ1-2; 11 bases map to TRBD1. The V gene's germline CDR1 is SGHRS and CDR2 YFSETQ. Germline trimming cut 4 bases from V and 6 bases from J; bases unmatched to any gene: 5. The CDR3 covers 14 residues. CDR3 sequence (DNA): TGCGCCAGCAGCCCTTGGACAGGGGGCGATGGCTACACCTTC. Translated: CASSPWTGGDGYTF.

To note about this clonotype: Germline is not matched at one junction end, which may reflect a read error. The gene calls are TRBV19 and TRBJ1-1, with 11 bases aligning to TRBD1. Germline CDR1 and CDR2: LNHDA and SQIVND (reference sequence). The CDR3 extends over 17 amino acids. CDR3 in amino acids: CDSRTRGQGDLNTEAFF. The CDR3 DNA sequence: TGTGACAGTCGCACCCGGGGACAGGGGGATCTAAACACTGAAGCTTTCTTT.

This clonotype has at least ten counts. In nucleotides, the CDR3 is TGTGCCAGCAGCTTCGATCGGGCTGGGGCCAACGTCCTGACTTTC. Amino acid sequence: CASSFDRAGANVLTF. The chain joins TRBV11-2 to TRBJ2-6, with D hard to call. Germline lookup yields CDR1 SGHAT and CDR2 FQNNGV. The V gene lost 3 bases and the J gene lost 2 bases, with 8 bases spanning the gap. This CDR3 region has 15 residues.

This clonotype rates as medium-sized. The rearrangement links TRBV4-1 to TRBJ2-1, with D perhaps given as TRBD1 or TRBD2 (6 bases each). The V end lost 6 bases, the J end lost 12 bases, and 30 bases lay between the germline ends. The CDR3 runs to 17 residues. The germline V gene encodes CDR1 MGHRA and CDR2 YSYEKL. The CDR3 reads CASRREESGQLNSVQFF. The CDR3 coding sequence is TGCGCCAGCAGGAGGGAGGAATCAGGACAGCTTAATAGCGTGCAGTTCTTC.

The chain combines TRBV6-2 or TRBV6-3 with TRBJ1-1, with D perhaps matching TRBD1 (5 bases). CDR1 and CDR2 (germline): MNHEY, SVGEGT. The CDR3 has 14 amino acids. V lost 6 bases, J lost 11 bases, and 22 bases lay in between. CDR3 residues: CASRLSGLNIDAFF. CDR3 nucleotides: TGTGCCAGCAGATTGTCAGGGCTGAACATTGATGCTTTCTTT.

With regard to this clonotype: At one boundary the junction diverges from the germline segment, which might be a read error. This chain joins TRBV6-6 and TRBJ1-5, with TRBD1 as a possible D gene (5 bases). In germline, CDR1 is MNHNY, CDR2 SVGAGI (reference sequence). The CDR3 consists of 17 residues. CDR3 protein: CVSSRVQGADSNQPQHF. The CDR3 DNA reads TGTGTCAGCAGTCGGGTTCAAGGGGCGGATAGCAATCAGCCCCAGCATTTT.

This clonotype was picked up one time. Since no conserved phenylalanine or tryptophan closes the CDR3, a read error is the likely cause. This chain connects TRBV5-1 to TRBJ1-1; D is unclear. The CDR3 is 13 amino acids. In germline, CDR1 is SGHRS, CDR2 YFSETQ. The V end lost 3 bases, the J end lost 3 bases, and 9 bases lay between the germline ends. As DNA, the CDR3 is TGCGCCAGCAGCTCACGGGGAGACACTGAAGCTTTCCTT. It codes for CASSSRGDTEAFL.

Note on this clonotype: Since no conserved phenylalanine or tryptophan closes the CDR3, a read error is the likely cause. The genes are TRBV10-3 and TRBJ1-1; D possibly corresponds to TRBD1 (6 bases). Germline V CDR1 and CDR2: ENHRY, SYGVKD. Trimming took off 9 bases at V and 0 bases at J, with 14 bases between the two ends. The CDR3 spans 14 residues. CDR3 DNA sequence: TGTGCCATTCAAGGGGGAGGAATGAACACTGAAGCTTTCATT. Translating it yields CAIQGGGMNTEAFI.

This clonotype was observed a few times. V and J are TRBV29-1 and TRBJ2-3; 13 bases match TRBD2. V gave up 6 bases and J gave up 5 bases; unmatched junction bases: 8. This CDR3 region has 15 residues. CDR1 SQVTM and CDR2 ANQGSEA come from the germline V gene. For the CDR3, the DNA is TGCAGCGTACGGACTAGCGGGAGCTGGAGAGATACGCAGTATTTT. It translates to CSVRTSGSWRDTQYF.

The J gene is TRBJ2-7, the V gene TRBV5-6; 11 nucleotides agree with TRBD2. TRBJ2-1 matches the DNA end more closely, so the J call is doubtful. The CDR3 has 15 residues. Germline CDR1 SGHDT, CDR2 YYEEEE. CDR3 coding DNA: TGTGCCAGCAGCTCTAGGGGACTAGCGGAATGCGAGCAGTTCTTC. This gives the protein CASSSRGLAECEQFF.

Remarks on this clonotype: One end of the junction fails to match germline, which may point to a read error. The CDR3, as DNA: TGTGCCAGCAGCCCTACCACAACTAGAGGGAAATACAATGAGCAGTTATTC. The encoded protein is CASSPTTTRGKYNEQLF. This chain joins TRBV11-2 and TRBJ2-1; a weak D match, TRBD2 (5 bases). This CDR3 has 17 residues. CDR1 is SGHAT, CDR2 FQNNGV, per germline.

Of note for this clonotype: This is likely a read error, given that the CDR3 carries no conserved phenylalanine or tryptophan at its end. The chain carries TRBV4-2 and TRBJ2-7; D gene unclear. Germline CDR1 and CDR2: LGHNA and YNFKEQ. CDR3 size: 15 residues. CDR3 nucleotides: TGTTCCAGCAGCCAGGCATGGCGCGGATCTTACGAGCAGTACCTC. Encoded protein: CSSSQAWRGSYEQYL.

About this clonotype: The missing conserved phenylalanine or tryptophan at the end of this CDR3 makes a read error likely. Because the CDR3's place on the DNA is in doubt, the DNA is left out and the CDR3 is given as listed by TCRdb. V gene TRBV6-2 or TRBV6-3 combines with J gene TRBJ2-5. The CDR3 length equals 13 residues, ends included. Germline loops: CDR1 MNHEY, CDR2 SVGEGT. CDR3 sequence: CASSSRYQETQYL.

This sequence joins TRBV10-3 and TRBJ2-5, with 7 positions matching TRBD1. The V gene end was trimmed by 10 bases and the J gene end by 1 base; junction bases not matched to a gene: 6. This CDR3 region has 13 residues. Germline V gives CDR1 ENHRY, CDR2 SYGVKD. The CDR3 is CATTWDSQETQYF. The DNA of the CDR3 is TGTGCCACAACTTGGGACAGCCAAGAGACCCAGTACTTC.

About this clonotype: A read error may explain this, as a much larger clone is one base away. V usage is TRBV5-1 and J usage is TRBJ2-5; D may correspond to TRBD1 or TRBD2 (5 bases each). Trimming shortened V by 5 bases and J by 3 bases, and 17 bases separated the two germline ends. Germline CDR1 and CDR2: SGHRS and YFSETQ. The CDR3 covers 15 residues. The CDR3 sequence: CASRGMGVAEETQYF. Here the CDR3 DNA reads TGCGCCAGCAGAGGTATGGGGGTCGCAGAAGAGACCCAGTACTTC.

The V call is TRBV5-6, the J call TRBJ2-2; D gene uncertain. This CDR3 comprises 15 residues. With 0 bases removed from V and 4 bases from J, the gap between germline ends came to 10 bases. Germline V gene lookup returns CDR1 SGHDT and CDR2 YYEEEE. CDR3 in DNA: TGTGCCAGCAGCTTGGCACCCAGAGTCACCGGGGAGCTGTTTTTT. Translated, it gives CASSLAPRVTGELFF. The whole variable domain, remainder taken from reference TRBV5-6 and TRBJ2-2, is DAGVTQSPTHLIKTRGQQVTLRCSPKSGHDTVSWYQQALGQGPQFIFQYYEEEERQRGNFPDRFSGHQFPNYSSELNVNALLLGDSALYLCASSLAPRVTGELFFGEGSRLTVL.

As concerns this clonotype: Mismatch with germline at one junction end may stem from a read error. The V gene is TRBV12-3 or TRBV12-4, the J gene TRBJ2-2, with 7 bases lining up with TRBD2. The CDR3 runs 13 residues. The CDR3 region is CASSLLAAGELSF. The CDR3 bases are TGTGCTAGCAGTTTGCTAGCGGCCGGGGAGCTGTCTTTT.

This clonotype was found once. A read error may produce the germline difference seen at one junction end. This sequence joins TRBV6-2 or TRBV6-3 and TRBJ1-5; D remains ambiguous. This CDR3 region has 13 residues. Germline values: CDR1 MNHEY, CDR2 SVGEGT. The CDR3 DNA reads TGTGTCAGCTGTTACGATAGCTATCAGCCCCAGCATTTT. Residues: CVSCYDSYQPQHF.

Note on this clonotype: The final CDR3 position lacks the conserved phenylalanine or tryptophan, pointing to a likely read error. This sequence joins TRBV6-1 and TRBJ2-1, with 9 positions matching TRBD1. From germline, CDR1 is MNHNS and CDR2 SASEGT. This CDR3 has 17 residues. J lost 2 bases, V lost 10 bases, and 15 bases had no gene match. In DNA, the CDR3 is TGTGCCAACACAGGAGTAGGGACAGGGTATCCCTACAATGAGCAGTTCCTC. Translation gives CANTGVGTGYPYNEQFL.

Many counts were recorded for this clonotype. The J gene is TRBJ2-2, the V gene TRBV5-1; 11 positions agree with TRBD2. Trimming took 4 bases from V and 5 from J; bases not matched to a gene: 4. This CDR3 comprises 15 residues. Germline CDR1 and CDR2: SGHRS and YFSETQ. CDR3 amino acids: CASSHGTSGTGELFF. The CDR3 nucleotides are TGCGCCAGCAGCCATGGGACTAGCGGTACCGGGGAGCTGTTTTTT.